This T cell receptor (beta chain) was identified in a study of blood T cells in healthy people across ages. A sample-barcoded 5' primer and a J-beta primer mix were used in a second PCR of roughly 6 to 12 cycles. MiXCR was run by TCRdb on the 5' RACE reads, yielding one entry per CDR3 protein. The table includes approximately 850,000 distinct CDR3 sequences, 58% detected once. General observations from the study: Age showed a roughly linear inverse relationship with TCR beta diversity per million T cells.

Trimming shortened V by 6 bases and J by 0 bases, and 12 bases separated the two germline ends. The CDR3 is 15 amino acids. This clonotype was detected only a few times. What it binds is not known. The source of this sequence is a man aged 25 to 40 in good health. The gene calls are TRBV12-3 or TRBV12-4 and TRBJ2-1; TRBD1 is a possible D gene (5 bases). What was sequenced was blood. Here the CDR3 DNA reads TGTGCCAGCAGCAGGGCGTCCGGCTCCTACAATGAGCAGTTCTTC. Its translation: CASSRASGSYNEQFF.